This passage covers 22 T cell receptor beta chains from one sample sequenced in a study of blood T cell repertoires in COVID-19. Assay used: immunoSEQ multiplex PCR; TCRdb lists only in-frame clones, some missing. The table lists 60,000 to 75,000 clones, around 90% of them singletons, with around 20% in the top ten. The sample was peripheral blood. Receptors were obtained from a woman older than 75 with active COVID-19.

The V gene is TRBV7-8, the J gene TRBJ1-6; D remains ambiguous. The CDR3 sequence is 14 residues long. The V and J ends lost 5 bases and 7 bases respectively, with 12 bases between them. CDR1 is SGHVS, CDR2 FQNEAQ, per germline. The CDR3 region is CASSPQVWNSPLHF. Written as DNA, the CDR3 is TGTGCCAGCAGCCCTCAGGTTTGGAATTCACCCCTCCACTTT.

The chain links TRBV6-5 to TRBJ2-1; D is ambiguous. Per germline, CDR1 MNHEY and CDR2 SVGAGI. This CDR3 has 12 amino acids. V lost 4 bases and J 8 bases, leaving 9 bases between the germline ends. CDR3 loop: CASSSPEDEQFF. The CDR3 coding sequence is TGTGCCAGCAGTTCCCCAGAGGATGAGCAGTTCTTC.

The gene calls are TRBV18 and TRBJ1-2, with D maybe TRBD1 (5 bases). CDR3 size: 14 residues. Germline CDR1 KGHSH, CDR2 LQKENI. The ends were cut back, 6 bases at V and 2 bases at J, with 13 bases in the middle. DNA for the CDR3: TGTGCCAGCTCGGCCAGGGCGTCAAACTATGGCTACACCTTC. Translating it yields CASSARASNYGYTF.

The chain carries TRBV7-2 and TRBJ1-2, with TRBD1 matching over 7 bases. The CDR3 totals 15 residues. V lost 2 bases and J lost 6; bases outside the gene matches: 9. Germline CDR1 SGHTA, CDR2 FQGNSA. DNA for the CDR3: TGTGCCAGCAGCTTATCTCAGGGACAGTCAAATGGCTACACCTTC. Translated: CASSLSQGQSNGYTF.

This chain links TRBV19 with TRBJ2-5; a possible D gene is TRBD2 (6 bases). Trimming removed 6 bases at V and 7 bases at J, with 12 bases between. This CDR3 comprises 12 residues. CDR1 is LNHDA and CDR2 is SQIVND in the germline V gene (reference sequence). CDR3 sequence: CASSVLGGTQYF. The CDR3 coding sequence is TGTGCCAGTAGCGTTCTGGGGGGGACCCAGTACTTC.

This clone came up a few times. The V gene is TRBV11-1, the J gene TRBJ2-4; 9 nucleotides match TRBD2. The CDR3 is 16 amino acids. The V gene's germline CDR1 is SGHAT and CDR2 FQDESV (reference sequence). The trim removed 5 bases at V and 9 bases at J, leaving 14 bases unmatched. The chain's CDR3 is CASSPLRGLAIGIQYF. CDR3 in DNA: TGTGCCAGCAGCCCCCTACGAGGACTAGCGATAGGCATTCAGTACTTC.

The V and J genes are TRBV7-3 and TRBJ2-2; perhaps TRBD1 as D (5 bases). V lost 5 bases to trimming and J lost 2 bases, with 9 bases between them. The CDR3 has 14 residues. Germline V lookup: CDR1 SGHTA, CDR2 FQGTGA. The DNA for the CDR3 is TGTGCCAGCAGCACAGGACAAAACACCGGGGAGCTGTTTTTT. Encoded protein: CASSTGQNTGELFF.

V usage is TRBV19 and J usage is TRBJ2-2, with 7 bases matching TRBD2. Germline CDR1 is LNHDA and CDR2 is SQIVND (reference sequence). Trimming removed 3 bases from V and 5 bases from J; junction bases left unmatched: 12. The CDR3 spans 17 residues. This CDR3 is CASSMATSALGTGELFF. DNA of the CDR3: TGTGCCAGTAGTATGGCTACTAGCGCGCTAGGTACCGGGGAGCTGTTTTTT.

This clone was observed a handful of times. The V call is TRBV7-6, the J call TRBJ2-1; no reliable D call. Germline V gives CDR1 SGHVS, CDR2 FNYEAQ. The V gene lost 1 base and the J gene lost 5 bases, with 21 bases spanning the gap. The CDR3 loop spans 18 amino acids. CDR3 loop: CASSLGALLRRTNNEQFF. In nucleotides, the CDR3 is TGTGCCAGCAGCTTAGGGGCCCTTTTGCGACGCACCAACAATGAGCAGTTCTTC. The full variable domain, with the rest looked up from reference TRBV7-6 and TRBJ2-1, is GAGVSQSPRYKVTKRGQDVALRCDPISGHVSLYWYRQALGQGPEFLTYFNYEAQQDKSGLPNDRFSAERPEGSISTLTIQRTEQRDSAMYRCASSLGALLRRTNNEQFFGPGTRLTVL.

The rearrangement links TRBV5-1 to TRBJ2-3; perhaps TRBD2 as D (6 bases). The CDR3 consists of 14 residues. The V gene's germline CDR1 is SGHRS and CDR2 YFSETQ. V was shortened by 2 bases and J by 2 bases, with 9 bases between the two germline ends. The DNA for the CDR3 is TGCGCCAGCAGCTTTGGACTATTCACAGATACGCAGTATTTT. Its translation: CASSFGLFTDTQYF.

The CDR3 is CASSYSLDQPQHF. The CDR3 nucleotides are TGTGCCAGCAGTTACTCCCTAGATCAGCCCCAGCATTTT. The chain carries TRBV6-6 and TRBJ1-5; D remains ambiguous. The germline gives CDR1 MNHNY, CDR2 SVGAGI (reference sequence). This CDR3 is built from 13 residues. Trimming took off 0 bases at V and 5 bases at J, with 5 bases between the two ends.

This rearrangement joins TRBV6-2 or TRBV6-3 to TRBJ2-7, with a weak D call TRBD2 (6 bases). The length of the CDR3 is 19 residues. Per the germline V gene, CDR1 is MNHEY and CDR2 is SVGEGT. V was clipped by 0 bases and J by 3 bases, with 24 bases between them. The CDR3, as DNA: TGTGCCAGCAGTTACTCAGGGACGGCAGGGCGGGGCAAGTTCTACGAGCAGTACTTC. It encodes CASSYSGTAGRGKFYEQYF.

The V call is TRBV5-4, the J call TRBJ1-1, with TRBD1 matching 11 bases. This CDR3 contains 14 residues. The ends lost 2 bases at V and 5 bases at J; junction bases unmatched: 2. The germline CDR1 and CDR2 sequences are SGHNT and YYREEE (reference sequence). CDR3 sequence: CASSFGTGGTEAFF. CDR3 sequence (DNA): TGTGCCAGCAGCTTTGGGACAGGGGGGACTGAAGCTTTCTTT.

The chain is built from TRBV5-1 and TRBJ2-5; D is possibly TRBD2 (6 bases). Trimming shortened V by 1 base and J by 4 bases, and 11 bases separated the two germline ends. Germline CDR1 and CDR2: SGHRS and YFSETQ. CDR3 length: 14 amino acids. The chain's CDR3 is CASSLRLGTETQYF. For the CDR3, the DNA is TGCGCCAGCAGCTTGAGACTAGGCACAGAGACCCAGTACTTC.

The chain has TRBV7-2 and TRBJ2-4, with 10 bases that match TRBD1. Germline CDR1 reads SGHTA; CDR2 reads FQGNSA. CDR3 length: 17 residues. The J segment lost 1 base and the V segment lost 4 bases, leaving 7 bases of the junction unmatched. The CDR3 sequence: CASSWGQGRGAKNIQYF. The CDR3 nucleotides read TGTGCCAGCAGCTGGGGACAGGGGCGCGGTGCCAAAAACATTCAGTACTTC.

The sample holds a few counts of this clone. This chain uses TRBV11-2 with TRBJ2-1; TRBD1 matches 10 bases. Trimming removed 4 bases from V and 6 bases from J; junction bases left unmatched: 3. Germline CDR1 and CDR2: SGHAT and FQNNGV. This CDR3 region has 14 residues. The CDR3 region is CASSSRDRGNEQFF. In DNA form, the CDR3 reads TGTGCCAGCAGCTCCCGGGACAGGGGCAATGAGCAGTTCTTC.

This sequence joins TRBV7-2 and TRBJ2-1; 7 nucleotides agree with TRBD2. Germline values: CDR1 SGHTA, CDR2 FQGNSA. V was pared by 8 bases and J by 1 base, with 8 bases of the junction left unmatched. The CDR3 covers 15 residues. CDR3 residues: CASSAGLVSYNEQFF. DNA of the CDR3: TGTGCCAGCTCAGCGGGGTTGGTATCCTACAATGAGCAGTTCTTC.

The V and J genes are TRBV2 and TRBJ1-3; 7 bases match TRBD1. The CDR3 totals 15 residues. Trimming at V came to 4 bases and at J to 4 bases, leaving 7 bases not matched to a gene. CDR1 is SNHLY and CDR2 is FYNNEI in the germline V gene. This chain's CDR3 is CASSVSPGQGNTIYF. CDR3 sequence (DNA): TGTGCCAGCAGTGTCTCACCGGGACAGGGAAACACCATATATTTT.

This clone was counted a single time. The CDR3 spells CASRLHGSYEQYF. The CDR3, as DNA: TGTGCCAGCAGGTTACACGGCTCCTACGAGCAGTACTTC. The rearrangement links TRBV12-3 or TRBV12-4 to TRBJ2-7; D unclear. CDR3 length equals 13 residues. V was trimmed by 6 bases and J by 0 bases, leaving 9 bases between them.

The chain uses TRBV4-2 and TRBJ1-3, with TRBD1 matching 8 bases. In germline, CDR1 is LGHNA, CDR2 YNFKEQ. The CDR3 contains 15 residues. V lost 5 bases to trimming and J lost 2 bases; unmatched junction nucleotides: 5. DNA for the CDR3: TGTGCCAGCAGCAAGCCGACAGGGGCTGGAAACACCATATATTTT. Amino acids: CASSKPTGAGNTIYF.

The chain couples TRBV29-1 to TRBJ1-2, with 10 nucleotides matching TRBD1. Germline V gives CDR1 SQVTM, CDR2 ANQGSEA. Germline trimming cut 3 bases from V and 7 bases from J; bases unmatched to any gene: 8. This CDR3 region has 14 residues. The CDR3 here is CSVEVDRGGIGYTF. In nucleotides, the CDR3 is TGCAGCGTTGAGGTGGACAGGGGGGGGATTGGCTACACCTTC.

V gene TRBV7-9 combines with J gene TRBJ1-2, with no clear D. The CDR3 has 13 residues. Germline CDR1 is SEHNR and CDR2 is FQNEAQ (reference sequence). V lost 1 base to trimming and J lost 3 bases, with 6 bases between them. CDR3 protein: CASSLGQDYGYTF. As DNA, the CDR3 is TGTGCCAGCAGCTTAGGGCAAGACTATGGCTACACCTTC.